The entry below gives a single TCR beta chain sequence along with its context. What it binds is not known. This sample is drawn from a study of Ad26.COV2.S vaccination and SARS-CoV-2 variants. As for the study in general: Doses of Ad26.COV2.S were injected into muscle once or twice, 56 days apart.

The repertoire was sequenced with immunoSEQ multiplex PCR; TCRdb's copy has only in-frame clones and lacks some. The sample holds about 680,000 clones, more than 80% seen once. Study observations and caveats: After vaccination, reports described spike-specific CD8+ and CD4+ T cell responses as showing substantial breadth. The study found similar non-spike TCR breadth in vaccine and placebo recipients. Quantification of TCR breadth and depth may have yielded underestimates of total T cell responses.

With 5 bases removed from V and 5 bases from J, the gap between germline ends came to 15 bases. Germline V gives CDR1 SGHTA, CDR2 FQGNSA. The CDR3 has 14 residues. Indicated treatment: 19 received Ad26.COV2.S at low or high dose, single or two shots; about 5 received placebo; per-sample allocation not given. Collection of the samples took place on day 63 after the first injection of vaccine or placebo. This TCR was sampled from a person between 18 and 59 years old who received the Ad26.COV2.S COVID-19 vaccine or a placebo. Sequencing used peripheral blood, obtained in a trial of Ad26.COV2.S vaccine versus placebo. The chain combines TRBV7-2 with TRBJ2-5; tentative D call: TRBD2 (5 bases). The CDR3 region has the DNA TGTGCCAGCAGCGTACCGGGATCCACCGAGACCCAGTACTTC. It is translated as CASSVPGSTETQYF.